What follows are 18 T cell receptor beta chains derived from one specimen sequenced in a study of T-cell reconstitution after alpha-beta-depleted transplantation in children (dated by TCRdb to the mid-2010s). Reading the label with the study, this specimen's treatment or condition is: allogeneic hematopoietic cell transplantation with graft depleted of TCRalphabeta T cells and CD19 B cells. Library preparation was by PCR. This sample was sequenced with an Illumina HiSeq 2500. Molecular barcoding was employed in the preparation of TCR libraries, with unique molecular identifiers being used to normalize TCRbeta repertoire quantification. The public reads were run again by TCRdb, first through fastp at Q25 and then through MiXCR, and only productive beta chains were kept. CDR3 protein sequences are deduplicated, and each keeps its most common genes and DNA. The sample table lists some 120,000 distinct CDR3 sequences, more than 9.5% of them with a count of one. 24% of the sample rests with the top ten.

The sample in question was PBMCs, mostly from graft donor cells, obtained 180 days after TCRalphabeta/CD19-depleted stem cell transplant. The receptors come from a girl under two years old who had a stem cell transplant for combined immunodeficiency, so the T cells may come from the graft donor.

This clonotype was counted many times. The rearrangement joins TRBV20-1 to TRBJ1-1, with TRBD1 as a possible D gene (5 bases). The CDR3 runs 15 residues. The germline V gene encodes CDR1 DFQATT and CDR2 SNEGSKA (reference sequence). V dropped 5 bases and J dropped 0 bases, with 16 bases sitting between them. The chain's CDR3 is CSAAPGRTMNTEAFF. The CDR3 DNA follows: TGCAGTGCTGCACCGGGACGTACTATGAACACTGAAGCTTTCTTT.

This clonotype was observed many times. The CDR3 bases are TGCAGTGCTTCGGGGCTTGCACCCTACGAGCAGTACTTC. It is translated as CSASGLAPYEQYF. The gene calls are TRBV20-1 and TRBJ2-7, with D possibly being TRBD1 or TRBD2 (5 bases each). CDR3 length equals 13 residues. Germline loops: CDR1 DFQATT, CDR2 SNEGSKA (reference sequence). V lost 5 bases, J lost 2 bases, and 13 bases lay in between.

The genes are TRBV20-1 and TRBJ2-1; the match to TRBD2 covers 13 bases. This CDR3 region has 16 residues. Germline CDR1 reads DFQATT; CDR2 reads SNEGSKA (reference sequence). J lost 2 bases, V lost 6 bases, and 7 bases had no gene match. The CDR3 DNA sequence: TGCAGTGCCCGGACTAGCGGGAGAACCACCTACAATGAGCAGTTCTTC. Amino acid sequence: CSARTSGRTTYNEQFF.

In this sample, this clonotype turned up many times. The chain employs TRBV7-8 and TRBJ2-5; possible D gene TRBD1, 6 bases. The ends were cut back, 6 bases at V and 2 bases at J, with 25 bases in the middle. CDR3 size: 18 residues. CDR1 and CDR2 from the germline V gene are SGHVS and FQNEAQ. The CDR3 DNA reads as TGTGCCAGCAGGACCACCCCCAGGGGTTCAGATCAGCAAGAGACCCAGTACTTC. It translates to CASRTTPRGSDQQETQYF.

This chain links TRBV27 with TRBJ2-1, with a possible D match to TRBD2 (6 bases). Per germline, CDR1 MNHEY and CDR2 SMNVEV (reference sequence). Trimming removed 5 bases at V and 3 bases at J, with 17 bases between. The CDR3 is made up of 16 amino acids. The CDR3 reads CASSPAGTSFYNEQFF. The CDR3 DNA follows: TGTGCCAGCAGTCCCGCCGGGACTTCATTCTACAATGAGCAGTTCTTC.

V is TRBV5-1 and J is TRBJ2-3; 9 bases are a match to TRBD1. After removal of 1 base from V and 4 bases from J, the junction contained 7 bases not matched to a gene. The CDR3 extends over 16 amino acids. CDR1 is SGHRS, CDR2 YFSETQ, per germline. CDR3 region: CASSLKGTGPADTQYF. The CDR3, as DNA: TGCGCCAGCAGCTTGAAGGGGACAGGGCCCGCAGATACGCAGTATTTT.

This clonotype was observed a handful of times. The chain couples TRBV5-1 to TRBJ2-3; D not resolved. V lost 0 bases, J lost 1 base, and 6 bases lay in between. The CDR3 is 14 residues long. Germline-derived CDR1 and CDR2 are SGHRS and YFSETQ. CDR3 in DNA: TGCGCCAGCAGCTTGGGTGAGGGCACAGATACGCAGTATTTT. Encoded protein: CASSLGEGTDTQYF.

The V gene is TRBV10-3, the J gene TRBJ2-7; 9 bases are a match to TRBD1. The V segment lost 5 bases and the J segment 7 bases; nucleotides outside the gene matches: 6. Germline loops: CDR1 ENHRY, CDR2 SYGVKD. The CDR3 loop spans 13 amino acids. The CDR3, as DNA: TGTGCCATCAGTAGGACAGGGGTGGGGGAGCAGTACTTC. It is translated as CAISRTGVGEQYF.

This clonotype was recorded at least ten times. The chain joins TRBV12-3 or TRBV12-4 to TRBJ2-4; no definite D call. The CDR3 consists of 13 residues. The germline V and J ends were trimmed by 3 bases and 8 bases, with 11 bases remaining between them. As DNA, the CDR3 is TGTGCCAGCAGTTTCCTGGGTACGGACATTCAGTACTTC. This encodes CASSFLGTDIQYF.

The rearrangement uses TRBV20-1 and TRBJ2-1; no clear D. The germline CDR1 and CDR2 sequences are DFQATT and SNEGSKA (reference sequence). V gave up 3 bases and J gave up 9 bases, with 15 bases separating them. The CDR3 totals 13 residues. The CDR3 here is CSASRVRLSEQFF. The CDR3 nucleotides are TGCAGTGCTAGTCGCGTCCGATTAAGTGAGCAGTTCTTC.

This clonotype was detected only a few times. V gene TRBV7-2 combines with J gene TRBJ2-3; 9 positions agree with TRBD1. This CDR3 has 15 amino acids. In germline, CDR1 is SGHTA, CDR2 FQGNSA. The V gene end was trimmed by 1 base and the J gene end by 7 bases; junction bases not matched to a gene: 6. The DNA for the CDR3 is TGTGCCAGCAGCTTAGAACCGGGACAGGGCAATACGCAGTATTTT. It translates to CASSLEPGQGNTQYF.

This sequence joins TRBV12-3 or TRBV12-4 and TRBJ2-3; D is possibly TRBD2 (6 bases). The CDR3 covers 12 residues. Trimming left V 7 bases short and J 13 bases short, with 18 bases between. CDR3 DNA sequence: TGTGCCAGCACCTCGGGGGATCTAGGAGAGTATTTT. It translates to CASTSGDLGEYF.

The table lists this clonotype with many counts. A junction end diverges from the germline sequence, so it may reflect a read error. The J gene is TRBJ1-1, the V gene TRBV5-1; D call uncertain. CDR3 length: 14 amino acids. CDR1 is SGHRS, CDR2 YFSETQ, per germline. The CDR3 sequence is CASTLGYSNTEAFF. In nucleotides, the CDR3 is TGCGCCAGCACCTTGGGGTACTCGAACACTGAAGCTTTCTTT.

The chain joins TRBV7-2 to TRBJ2-7; 9 bases are a match to TRBD1. The CDR3 length is 13 residues. V lost 4 bases and J lost 6; bases outside the gene matches: 4. The V gene's germline CDR1 is SGHTA and CDR2 FQGNSA. CDR3 in amino acids: CASSSGTGIEQYF. The DNA for the CDR3 is TGTGCCAGCAGCTCCGGGACAGGGATCGAGCAGTACTTC.

The chain recombines TRBV20-1 with TRBJ2-2; 9 bases line up with TRBD1. The J segment lost 7 bases and the V segment lost 2 bases, leaving 20 bases of the junction unmatched. The CDR3 has 19 amino acids. Germline values: CDR1 DFQATT, CDR2 SNEGSKA (reference sequence). The CDR3 DNA reads TGCAGTGCTAGATCTCCCTCCTACGATCGGACAGGGGTTGTCGGGGAGCTGTTTTTT. It encodes CSARSPSYDRTGVVGELFF.

This clonotype was observed at least ten times. The rearrangement links TRBV3-1 to TRBJ2-1, with a weak D call TRBD2 (7 bases). The CDR3 is 16 amino acids. Germline V gene data show CDR1 as LGHDT and CDR2 as YNNKEL (reference sequence). V lost 2 bases to trimming and J lost 10 bases, with 21 bases between them. CDR3 residues: CASSQYLRGPRGEQFF. In nucleotides, the CDR3 is TGTGCCAGCAGCCAATACCTGCGGGGGCCCAGAGGAGAGCAGTTCTTC.

Note on this clonotype: At one end the junction does not follow the germline gene, possibly because of a read error. V and J are TRBV6-2 or TRBV6-3 and TRBJ2-1; TRBD2 aligns across 9 bases. The CDR3 is 17 residues long. Germline-derived CDR1 and CDR2 are MNHEY and SVGEGT. In DNA, the CDR3 is TGTGCCAGCAGTTTCCCGACTAGCGGTAGCTCCTACAATGAGCAGTTATTC. Its translation is CASSFPTSGSSYNEQLF.

The chain is built from TRBV10-3 and TRBJ2-6; no firm D call. V lost 4 bases to trimming and J lost 10 bases, with 17 bases between them. CDR3 length: 15 amino acids. Germline CDR1 ENHRY, CDR2 SYGVKD. The DNA for the CDR3 is TGTGCCATCAGTGGGACGGACCTCTGGGGTAACGTCCTGACTTTC. It specifies CAISGTDLWGNVLTF.